The following is a T cell receptor (beta chain) sequence with its context. Original processing notes: Nucleated cell number was recorded as an estimate derived from reference gene primer amplification. The assay was immunoSEQ multiplex PCR, and TCRdb's table has in-frame clones only and misses some. D and trimming were read from the DNA, whereas the V and J calls and clone size are those reported in that table. The repertoire holds about 98,000 clones, around 82% seen once, with roughly a tenth in the top ten. This record comes from a study of blood T cell repertoires in COVID-19. On the study more broadly: Specimens from acute and convalescent COVID-19 originated in the United States, Italy and Spain. The cDNA or gDNA used as material had been derived from T cells, B-cell-depleted T cells, or PBMCs.

CDR1 and CDR2 from the germline V gene are SNHLY and FYNNEI. The CDR3 runs to 15 residues. V was shortened by 4 bases and J by 4 bases, with 16 bases between the two germline ends. The specimen was peripheral blood. This receptor was identified in a man in his sixties or seventies with active or convalescent COVID-19. This chain connects TRBV2 to TRBJ2-5; unclear D gene. The CDR3 nucleotides are TGTGCCAGCAGTGCCCCTCCATCCAGACTAGAGACCCAGTACTTC. Protein product: CASSAPPSRLETQYF.